Following are 26 T cell receptor beta chains from one sample sequenced in a study of technical replicates of blood from several donors. This table comes from immunoSEQ multiplex PCR, and its TCRdb copy is limited to in-frame clones, with some not included. The data contain tens of thousands of clones, less than 95% of them singletons. Sequencing used PBMCs. The receptors were sampled from a human donor in good health. Some clones in this sample may be carry-over from other donors' samples.

The CDR3 loop is CASSLSPRREQYF. The CDR3 bases are TGTGCCAGCAGTTTATCCCCGCGGCGCGAGCAGTACTTC. The genes are TRBV27 and TRBJ2-7; D not certain. Germline loops: CDR1 MNHEY, CDR2 SMNVEV (reference sequence). This CDR3 comprises 13 residues. Trimming removed 0 bases at V and 6 bases at J, with 9 bases between.

V usage is TRBV5-4 and J usage is TRBJ2-6, with 7 bases lining up with TRBD1. CDR1 is SGHNT and CDR2 is YYREEE in the germline V gene (reference sequence). This CDR3 is built from 15 residues. The V segment lost 5 bases and the J segment 2 bases; nucleotides outside the gene matches: 4. CDR3 loop: CASRLDRAGANVLTF. CDR3 DNA sequence: TGTGCCAGCAGGCTCGACAGGGCTGGGGCCAACGTCCTGACTTTC. Full variable domain (outside the CDR3, taken from reference TRBV5-4 and TRBJ2-6): ETGVTQSPTHLIKTRGQQVTLRCSSQSGHNTVSWYQQALGQGPQFIFQYYREEENGRGNFPPRFSGLQFPNYSSELNVNALELDDSALYLCASRLDRAGANVLTFGAGSRLTVL.

The chain carries TRBV21-1 and TRBJ1-2; the listed D gene, TRBD1, was not tested against the DNA. TRBV21-1 is given as a pseudogene. The CDR3 totals 13 residues. In nucleotides, the CDR3 is TGTGCCAGCAGCATCCGGGACAGGGGAACGAGAACCTTC. Translating it yields CASSIRDRGTRTF.

The J gene is TRBJ1-4, the V gene TRBV5-8; TRBD1 matches 7 bases. The ends lost 1 base at V and 1 base at J; junction bases unmatched: 10. Looked up from germline, CDR1 is SGHTS and CDR2 is YDEGEE. This CDR3 has 18 amino acids. CDR3 region: CASSLYNSAGGTNEKLFF. Here the CDR3 DNA reads TGTGCCAGCAGCTTGTATAACTCGGCAGGGGGAACTAATGAAAAACTGTTTTTT.

The chain couples TRBV6-8 to TRBJ1-5; TRBD1 might be the D (5 bases). The CDR3 contains 13 residues. The V end was cut by 2 bases, the J end by 8 bases, with 10 bases between. Germline V gives CDR1 MNHGY, CDR2 SAAAGT. CDR3 residues: CASSYRGSEPQHF. The CDR3 DNA reads TGTGCCAGCAGTTACAGGGGTTCGGAGCCCCAGCATTTT.

In DNA, the CDR3 is TGTGCCAGCAGTGATTCAGGGCGGCCCTACAATGAGCAGTTCTTC. It is translated as CASSDSGRPYNEQFF. The rearrangement uses TRBV6-4 and TRBJ2-1; perhaps TRBD1 as D (5 bases). CDR1 and CDR2 (germline): MRHNA, SNTAGT. The V and J ends lost 3 bases and 2 bases respectively, with 11 bases between them. The CDR3 runs 15 residues.

This clone was detected once. The chain has TRBV19 and TRBJ1-4; the D gene is possibly TRBD1 (5 bases). Germline V gene data show CDR1 as LNHDA and CDR2 as SQIVND (reference sequence). This CDR3 has 15 amino acids. Trimming took off 6 bases at V and 8 bases at J, with 19 bases between the two ends. The CDR3 here is CASSLPGYVGEKLFF. The CDR3 nucleotides read TGTGCCAGTAGCCTCCCAGGGTACGTTGGAGAAAAACTGTTTTTT. Full variable domain (remainder filled in from reference TRBV19 and TRBJ1-4): DGGITQSPKYLFRKEGQNVTLSCEQNLNHDAMYWYRQDPGQGLRLIYYSQIVNDFQKGDIAEGYSVSREKKESFPLTVTSAQKNPTAFYLCASSLPGYVGEKLFFGSGTQLSVL.

The chain is built from TRBV28 and TRBJ1-6; 8 nucleotides line up with TRBD1. Looked up from germline, CDR1 is MDHEN and CDR2 is SYDVKM. The CDR3 runs 15 residues. V lost 3 bases, J lost 10 bases, and 8 bases stayed unmatched. Here the CDR3 DNA reads TGTGCCAGCAGTTTCTTGGGGACAGGAGACTCACCCCTCCACTTT. Translating gives CASSFLGTGDSPLHF.

This clone appeared once. The gene calls are TRBV6-5 and TRBJ1-6; D is ambiguous. The CDR3 loop spans 15 amino acids. The germline V gene has CDR1 MNHEY and CDR2 SVGAGI. Trimming stripped 5 bases from V and 0 bases from J, with 8 bases between. CDR3 in DNA: TGTGCCAGCAGTCCCGTGAGCTCCTATAATTCACCCCTCCACTTT. This encodes CASSPVSSYNSPLHF.

The chain uses TRBV5-1 and TRBJ1-2, with 9 bases identical to TRBD1. With 3 bases clipped from V and 6 bases from J, the junction kept 12 bases outside the gene matches. This CDR3 has 16 amino acids. Germline V CDR1 and CDR2: SGHRS, YFSETQ. The CDR3 region is CASSSTAGQGLNGYTF. CDR3 coding DNA: TGCGCCAGCAGCTCAACGGCAGGACAGGGGTTAAATGGCTACACCTTC.

The chain recombines TRBV5-1 with TRBJ1-3; D perhaps matches TRBD1 (5 bases). The germline V gene encodes CDR1 SGHRS and CDR2 YFSETQ. V lost 2 bases to trimming and J lost 3 bases, with 12 bases between them. The CDR3 is 15 amino acids. CDR3 sequence reads: CASSLSGGVGNTIYF. The CDR3 nucleotides read TGCGCCAGCAGCTTATCCGGGGGGGTTGGAAACACCATATATTTT.

The CDR3 DNA follows: TGTGCCAGCATCACATTGGGGGGTGGCTATAATTCACCCCTCCACTTT. Amino acid sequence: CASITLGGGYNSPLHF. This chain uses TRBV27 with TRBJ1-6, with D perhaps TRBD1 (5 bases). Germline V gives CDR1 MNHEY, CDR2 SMNVEV (reference sequence). This CDR3 comprises 16 residues. Trimming removed 7 bases at V and 3 bases at J, with 16 bases between.

The gene calls are TRBV5-4 and TRBJ1-2; 8 bases are a match to TRBD1. With V trimmed by 5 bases and J by 2 bases, 5 bases remained unmatched. CDR1 is SGHNT and CDR2 is YYREEE in the germline V gene (reference sequence). This CDR3 has 14 residues. In DNA, the CDR3 is TGTGCCAGCAGTTCAGGGGGCCGGAACTATGGCTACACCTTC. Its translation: CASSSGGRNYGYTF.

The chain is built from TRBV7-9 and TRBJ2-7, with a weak D call TRBD1 (6 bases). The germline V gene encodes CDR1 SEHNR and CDR2 FQNEAQ (reference sequence). V dropped 5 bases and J dropped 5 bases, with 16 bases sitting between them. CDR3 length equals 14 residues. Here the CDR3 reads CASSGNRVGHEQYF. CDR3 DNA: TGTGCCAGCAGCGGCAACAGGGTGGGCCACGAGCAGTACTTC.

The gene calls are TRBV7-2 and TRBJ2-5; TRBD2 might be the D (5 bases). The V end lost 7 bases, the J end lost 5 bases, and 17 bases lay between the germline ends. Germline CDR1 reads SGHTA; CDR2 reads FQGNSA. There are 14 residues in the CDR3. CDR3 in amino acids: CASMSRWEYETQYF. For the CDR3, the DNA is TGTGCCAGCATGTCACGGTGGGAGTACGAGACCCAGTACTTC.

V gene TRBV6-7 combines with J gene TRBJ1-6; 7 bases match TRBD1. TRBV6-7 is an ORF, with its function uncertain. The CDR3 loop spans 17 amino acids. Trimming cost V 5 bases and J 1 base; bases outside gene matches: 8. The CDR3 DNA is TGTGCCAGCAGTGGCTTCGACAGGGTGTCCTATAATTCACCCCTCCACTTT. It codes for CASSGFDRVSYNSPLHF.

A single count supports this clone. The chain has TRBV30 and TRBJ2-7; TRBD1 is a possible D gene (5 bases). Germline V gene lookup returns CDR1 GTSNPN and CDR2 SVGIG (reference sequence). The CDR3 sequence is 17 residues long. V dropped 0 bases and J dropped 0 bases, with 18 bases sitting between them. The CDR3 protein is CAWSVGQGVSPSYEQYF. CDR3 nucleotide sequence: TGTGCCTGGAGTGTAGGGCAGGGCGTCTCCCCCTCCTACGAGCAGTACTTC.

Here the CDR3 reads CASSVSGSEEETQYF. The DNA of the CDR3 is TGTGCCAGCAGCGTCAGCGGGAGTGAAGAAGAGACCCAGTACTTC. V usage is TRBV9 and J usage is TRBJ2-5; 8 bases agree with TRBD2. The CDR3 is 15 residues long. Trimming at V came to 2 bases and at J to 3 bases, leaving 6 bases not matched to a gene. The germline V gene encodes CDR1 SGDLS and CDR2 YYNGEE.

The gene calls are TRBV4-3 and TRBJ1-1, with D perhaps TRBD1 (5 bases). V gave up 4 bases and J gave up 7 bases, with 13 bases separating them. Germline values: CDR1 LGHNA, CDR2 YSLEER. The CDR3 is 13 amino acids. The CDR3 DNA reads TGCGCCAGCAGCCCCGGGACGGGAGGTGAAGCTTTCTTT. This encodes CASSPGTGGEAFF.

The chain is built from TRBV9 and TRBJ2-3; TRBD2 matches 7 bases. The CDR3 spans 15 residues. Germline V gene data show CDR1 as SGDLS and CDR2 as YYNGEE. Unmatched junction bases numbered 6, after V lost 0 bases and J lost 5 bases. The CDR3 loop reads CASSVVAGDRDTQYF. In nucleotides, the CDR3 is TGTGCCAGCAGCGTAGTTGCGGGAGATAGAGATACGCAGTATTTT.

The chain employs TRBV11-2 and TRBJ2-7; TRBD1 is a possible D gene (6 bases). In germline, CDR1 is SGHAT, CDR2 FQNNGV. The CDR3 covers 16 residues. Trimming shortened V by 5 bases and J by 2 bases, and 19 bases separated the two germline ends. Here the CDR3 reads CASSPLGGQLTYEQYF. For the CDR3, the DNA is TGTGCCAGCAGCCCATTAGGCGGACAGTTAACCTACGAGCAGTACTTC.

The rearrangement uses TRBV6-5 and TRBJ1-6, with 9 positions matching TRBD1. Germline loops: CDR1 MNHEY, CDR2 SVGAGI. V lost 6 bases and J lost 9; bases outside the gene matches: 6. The CDR3 has 14 amino acids. As DNA, the CDR3 is TGTGCCAGCAGGCGGACAGGGGAAGGTTCACCCCTCCACTTT. Protein product: CASRRTGEGSPLHF.

The chain links TRBV2 to TRBJ2-6, with TRBD2 identical over 10 bases. V trimming: 8 bases; J trimming: 6 bases; junction bases outside the gene matches: 7. The germline gives CDR1 SNHLY, CDR2 FYNNEI. The CDR3 sequence is 15 residues long. Here the CDR3 DNA reads TGTGCCAGCCAGGGACTAGCGAGAGTGGCCAACGTCCTGACTTTC. This gives the protein CASQGLARVANVLTF.

The V and J genes are TRBV5-4 and TRBJ2-7; 10 positions match TRBD1. This CDR3 is 13 amino acids long. Trimming removed 4 bases from V and 7 bases from J; junction bases left unmatched: 5. Germline CDR1 and CDR2: SGHNT and YYREEE (reference sequence). CDR3 nucleotides: TGTGCCAGCAGCCCTGGGACAGGGGCAGAGCAGTACTTC. Its translation is CASSPGTGAEQYF.

The chain links TRBV7-2 to TRBJ1-3; 9 bases agree with TRBD1. The CDR3 contains 15 residues. CDR1 is SGHTA, CDR2 FQGNSA, per germline. Trimming took 2 bases from V and 8 from J; bases not matched to a gene: 7. The DNA of the CDR3 is TGTGCCAGCAGCTTATCGGGACAGGGTATTGACACCATATATTTT. Amino acids: CASSLSGQGIDTIYF.

The CDR3 DNA sequence: TGCGCCAGCAGTCAGGCACTAGCGGGGGGAGGGATGGGGGTCTACGAGCAGTACTTC. It yields the protein CASSQALAGGGMGVYEQYF. The V call is TRBV23-1, the J call TRBJ2-7; 12 positions agree with TRBD2. TRBV23-1 is classed as an ORF, of uncertain function. Trimming at V came to 3 bases and at J to 3 bases, leaving 15 bases not matched to a gene. This CDR3 comprises 19 residues.